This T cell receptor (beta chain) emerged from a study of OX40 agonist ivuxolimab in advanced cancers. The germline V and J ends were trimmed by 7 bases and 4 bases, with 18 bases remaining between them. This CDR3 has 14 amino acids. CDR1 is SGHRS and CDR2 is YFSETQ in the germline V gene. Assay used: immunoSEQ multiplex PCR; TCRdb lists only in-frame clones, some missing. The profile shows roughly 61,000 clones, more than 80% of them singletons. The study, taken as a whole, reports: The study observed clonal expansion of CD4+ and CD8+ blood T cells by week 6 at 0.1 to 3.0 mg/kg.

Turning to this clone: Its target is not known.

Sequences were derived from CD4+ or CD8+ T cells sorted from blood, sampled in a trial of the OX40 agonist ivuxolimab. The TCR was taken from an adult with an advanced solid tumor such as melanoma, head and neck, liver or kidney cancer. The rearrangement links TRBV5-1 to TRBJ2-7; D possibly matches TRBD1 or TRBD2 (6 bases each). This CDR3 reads CASSTQGGYYEQYF. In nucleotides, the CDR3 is TGCGCCAGCTCTACACAGGGAGGATATTACGAGCAGTACTTC.